The entry below gives a single T cell receptor (beta chain) sequence along with its context. The antigen is unknown. The data were produced by immunoSEQ multiplex PCR, yet TCRdb's version contains in-frame clones alone and is incomplete. The table has about 43,000 clones, about 80% seen once. The sample comes from a study of CD4 T cells in relation to SARS-CoV-2 and coronaviruses. Overall study context: ViraFEST: approximately 10-day antigen culture of PBMCs, then TCR beta CDR3 sequencing.

CDR1 is SEHNR and CDR2 is FQNEAQ in the germline V gene (reference sequence). After removal of 5 bases from V and 2 bases from J, the junction contained 5 bases not matched to a gene. This CDR3 spans 15 amino acids. This receptor was identified in an adult with COVID-19. The rearrangement links TRBV7-9 to TRBJ2-7; 11 positions agree with TRBD1. Material: naive CD4+ T cells from PBMCs, cultured in vitro. As to subset: naive CD4+ T cells isolated by negative enrichment. Here the CDR3 reads CASSPGTGGTYEQYF. In nucleotides, the CDR3 is TGTGCCAGCAGCCCTGGGACAGGGGGTACCTACGAGCAGTACTTC.